Here is one T cell receptor beta chain with its context. Germline V gene sequence: CDR1 SNHLY, CDR2 FYNNEI. With V trimmed by 6 bases and J by 2 bases, 11 bases remained unmatched. The CDR3 has 16 residues. The data belong to a study of blood T cell repertoires in COVID-19. Profiled with immunoSEQ multiplex PCR; TCRdb holds only in-frame clones, not every one. The sample yields about 57,000 clones, over 80% seen once. Input material: peripheral blood. The V call is TRBV2, the J call TRBJ2-3, with 7 bases fitting TRBD2. The TCR was taken from a woman in her fifties or sixties with acute or convalescent COVID-19. The DNA of the CDR3 is TGTGCCAGCAGCGGAACCGGGGCGGGGGTCACAGATACGCAGTATTTT. This encodes CASSGTGAGVTDTQYF.